This T cell receptor beta chain was sequenced in a study of early T cells in non-severe SARS-CoV-2 infection. Individual cDNA molecules were tagged with unique molecular identifiers, the study reported. Using its own MiXCR run on the 5' RACE reads, TCRdb lists one record per CDR3 protein. The sample carries around 68,000 distinct CDR3 sequences, 5% to 6.5% recorded once. The CDR3 length is 12 residues. The V end was cut by 1 base, the J end by 4 bases, with 5 bases between. Germline CDR1 is GTSNPN and CDR2 is SVGIG (reference sequence). The specimen was whole blood, collected at baseline. The chain combines TRBV30 with TRBJ1-3; no reliable D call. The clonotype originates from an adult who was a healthcare worker with PCR-confirmed SARS-CoV-2 infection or an uninfected control (not recorded which). The CDR3 nucleotides are TGTGCCTGGAGTGGATTCGGAAACACCATATATTTT. It encodes CAWSGFGNTIYF.